Reported below is one T cell receptor (beta chain). In this sample, this clone turned up a few times. Its target antigen remains unknown. No base quality information exists; no much larger clone differs at one position. The entire isolated RNA was reverse transcribed using the High Capacity cDNA Reverse Transcription Kit, and thus expressed TCRB transcripts were sequenced. Deep immunoSEQ sequencing was performed on naive, central memory and regulatory T cell samples, with an average of roughly 3.6 million total reads per sample. Sorted cells were lysed in RLT buffer and RNA was extracted with DNase-treated RNeasy Micro or Mini kits, depending on cell number. Each cell subset was processed separately to prevent cross-contamination, with patient and healthy donor samples processed together. The immunoSEQ multiplex PCR was used to amplify TCRB sequences from cDNA, generating 87-bp fragments that spanned the CDR3 region. Sequencing of the amplicons was done on the Illumina HiSeq platform. On the study's bioinformatics: PCR bias was corrected computationally using synthetic template baselines, and reads within Hamming distance 2 were collapsed, with unmergeable singletons discarded. Reads were aligned against IMGT to assign V, D and J genes, CDR3 length and insertions or deletions at six rearrangement sites. Within each subset, clonotype counts were normalized to the number of sorted cells before true diversity and Gini coefficients were calculated with the tcR R package. The overlap coefficient, calculated on TCRB nucleotide sequences, was used to quantify repertoire sharing. Out-of-frame TCRB sequences from naive cells were analyzed as a proxy for the pre-selection repertoire. TCRdb provides this immuneACCESS table in a form limited to in-frame rearrangements. Some clones are lacking; in checked studies, under half of them reflect an unresolved V gene, and why the rest are absent is not known. The V and J calls and the clone size are those of that table, but D and trimming were determined from the DNA. The sample table contains under 550,000 clones; only one count was recorded for about an eighth of them. 0.045% to 0.06% of the sample belongs to the ten largest clones.

Each donor gave one peripheral blood draw, approximately 110 mL on average, collected into heparinised tubes. A BD FACSAria II and a panel including CD45RO, CCR7, CD25, CD127, CD95 and CD27 were used to sort naive, central memory, regulatory and stem cell-like memory CD4+ T cells. Every sorted population had a purity above 95%. Right away, PBMCs were isolated by Lymphoprep density gradient centrifugation and were stained directly, with no culture step. So that batch effects would be minimized, each experiment stained and sorted samples in pairs, pairing one healthy donor with one patient. The CDR3 measures 16 amino acids from cysteine to phenylalanine. Only the CDR3 DNA is retained, 48 bases long and in frame from the first base. Trimming at the junction amounts to 0 bases on V and 4 bases on J, and the germline ends lie 15 bases apart. CDR1 and CDR2 are drawn from the germline V gene: SGHDN, FVKESK.

The data are from a study of beta chain features in type 1 diabetes (dated 2018 in TCRdb). In the study overall: Mean age, gender distribution, total cell number and subset yield were not different between patients and healthy donors. A total of about 100,000,000 sorted cells were examined across all samples, and RNA yield correlated strongly with the number of cells per subset. Naive and central memory subsets were obtained from all 30 or so donors, but regulatory and stem cell-like memory subsets were isolated from only 8 patients and roughly eight healthy donors. The study compared the TCRB repertoires of sorted circulating CD4+ T cell subsets in recently diagnosed type 1 diabetes patients with those in matched healthy donors.

Beyond this particular receptor, the publication reports: Sequencing cDNA rather than genomic DNA could over-represent highly expressing activated cells, although activation and CD3 levels did not differ between groups. The naive, central memory and regulatory TCRB repertoires appeared to resemble one another more closely among patients than among healthy donors. A moderate but significant shortening of TCRB CDR3 length was observed in type 1 diabetes patients in all four CD4+ subsets. Fewer insertions and more nucleotide deletions at VDJ recombination sites were observed in patients with type 1 diabetes, implying thymic rearrangement abnormalities. Shorter templates might be favored by PCR, yet because patient and control samples were amplified and corrected together, any such skew would affect both groups equally. Only small numbers of individuals were included in the HLA sub-analyses, which left unresolved whether HLA type had any influence on TCRB rearrangement.

The specimen was naive CD4+ T cells from blood. Reading the label with the study, this specimen's cell subset or site is: true naive CD4+ T cells. The clonotype originates from a woman aged 18-29 years in good health. The rearrangement combines TRBV14 with TRBJ2-5; the D region possibly corresponds to TRBD1 (5 bases align). The bases are TGTGCCAGCAGCCAAGATTTTAGTGCAGGGCGAGAGACCCAGTACTTC. It is translated as CASSQDFSAGRETQYF. With the rest looked up from the reference TRBV14 and TRBJ2-5 genes rather than sequenced, the full variable domain is EAGVTQFPSHSVIEKGQTVTLRCDPISGHDNLYWYRRVMGKEIKFLLHFVKESKQDESGMPNNRFLAERTGGTYSTLKVQPAELEDSGVYFCASSQDFSAGRETQYFGPGTRLLVL.